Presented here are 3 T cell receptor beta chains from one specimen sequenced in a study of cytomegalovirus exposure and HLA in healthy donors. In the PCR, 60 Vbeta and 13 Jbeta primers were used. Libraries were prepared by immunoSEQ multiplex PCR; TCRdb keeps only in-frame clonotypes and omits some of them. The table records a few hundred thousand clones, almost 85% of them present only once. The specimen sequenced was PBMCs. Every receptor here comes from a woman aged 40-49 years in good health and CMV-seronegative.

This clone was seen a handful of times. CDR3 DNA: TGTGCCAGCAGTTTGCAGATGGGACAGGGGGCGGGGACCCAGTACTTC. As protein: CASSLQMGQGAGTQYF. The V gene is TRBV27, the J gene TRBJ2-5; 12 positions match TRBD1. With 3 bases clipped from V and 7 bases from J, the junction kept 9 bases outside the gene matches. Looked up from germline, CDR1 is MNHEY and CDR2 is SMNVEV (reference sequence). This CDR3 is built from 16 residues.

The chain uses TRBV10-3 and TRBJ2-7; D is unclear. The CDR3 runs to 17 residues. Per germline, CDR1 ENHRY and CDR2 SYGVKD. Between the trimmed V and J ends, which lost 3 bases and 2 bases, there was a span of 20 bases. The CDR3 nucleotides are TGTGCCATCAGTGATGCGCGGAGCGCAGACCAAACCTACGAGCAGTACTTC. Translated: CAISDARSADQTYEQYF.

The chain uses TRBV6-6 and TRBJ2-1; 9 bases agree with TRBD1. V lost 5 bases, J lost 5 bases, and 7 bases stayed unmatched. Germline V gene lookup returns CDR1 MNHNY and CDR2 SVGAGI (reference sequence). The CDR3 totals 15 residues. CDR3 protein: CASSPGQGWDNEQFF. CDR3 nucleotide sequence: TGTGCCAGCAGTCCGGGACAGGGATGGGACAATGAGCAGTTCTTC.